A single T cell receptor (beta chain) is shown here with its context. This sample stems from a study of long-term antiretroviral therapy in people with HIV. Looking at the study overall: The 2015 immediate-ART recommendation came about a decade after the earliest samples.

The libraries were made with immunoSEQ v3.0 at survey level. Here immunoSEQ multiplex PCR was the method, and the copy in TCRdb shows in-frame clones only, minus some. This sample has approximately 19,000 clones, with around 76% found just once. HIV-positive participants all received treatment in the United States. Trimming took off 6 bases at V and 1 base at J, with 9 bases between the two ends. The germline gives CDR1 GTSNPN, CDR2 SVGIG (reference sequence). The CDR3 sequence is 12 residues long. This TCR came from a woman aged 45-65 years with HIV. The J gene is TRBJ1-1, the V gene TRBV30; possible D gene TRBD1, 5 bases. This sample comprised unsorted PBMCs, obtained 0.5 years before starting antiretroviral therapy. In DNA, the CDR3 is TGTGCCTGCCAGAGGGGGAACACTGAAGCTTTCTTT. This sequence encodes CACQRGNTEAFF.